A single sample is the source of the 14 T cell receptor beta chains below, sequenced in a study of blood T cell repertoires in COVID-19. Clones were sequenced by immunoSEQ multiplex PCR, and TCRdb holds only the in-frame ones, with some missing. The repertoire has approximately 260,000 clones, around 90% of them found once; the top ten carry over 3.5%. Sequencing was performed on peripheral blood. The receptor source for this set is a woman aged 40-49 years with acute or convalescent COVID-19.

The V gene is TRBV10-2, the J gene TRBJ1-1; a possible D gene is TRBD1 (6 bases). Germline loops: CDR1 WSHSY, CDR2 SAAADI. V was shortened by 0 bases and J by 11 bases, with 13 bases between the two germline ends. The CDR3 has 13 amino acids. The CDR3 bases are TGCGCCAGCAGTGAGTCGCTGGCAGGGGAGGCTTTCTTT. Translated, it gives CASSESLAGEAFF.

This clone turned up a few times. CDR3 nucleotides: TGTGCCAGCAGCTCACTTACAGGGTCCCATCCGTATTTT. Translated, it gives CASSSLTGSHPYF. V and J are TRBV13 and TRBJ2-3; D might be TRBD1 (6 bases). The CDR3 is 13 amino acids. The germline CDR1 and CDR2 sequences are PRHDT and FYEKMQ (reference sequence). V was trimmed by 4 bases and J by 14 bases, leaving 19 bases between them. Full variable domain (remainder filled in from reference TRBV13 and TRBJ2-3): AAGVIQSPRHLIKEKRETATLKCYPIPRHDTVYWYQQGPGQDPQFLISFYEKMQSDKGSIPDRFSAQQFSDYHSELNMSSLELGDSALYFCASSSLTGSHPYFGPGTRLTVL.

This clone was observed a single time. The CDR3 spells CASSELPGDDEQFF. The DNA for the CDR3 is TGTGCCAGCAGTGAACTCCCCGGGGATGATGAGCAGTTCTTC. The rearrangement joins TRBV25-1 to TRBJ2-1, with D possibly matching TRBD2 (5 bases). V lost 2 bases and J 8 bases, leaving 13 bases between the germline ends. CDR1 MGHDK and CDR2 SYGVNS come from the germline V gene. The CDR3 covers 14 residues.

Note on this clone: Other DNA sequences in the sample encode the same CDR3. The chain's CDR3 is CATSDPSGGPTDTQYF. The CDR3 DNA sequence: TGTGCCACCAGTGACCCAAGCGGGGGACCCACAGATACGCAGTATTTT. V is TRBV24-1 and J is TRBJ2-3; 8 bases are a match to TRBD2. Germline CDR1 reads KGHDR; CDR2 reads SFDVKD. Trimming cost V 4 bases and J 2 bases; bases outside gene matches: 7. This CDR3 contains 16 residues.

This chain joins TRBV10-3 and TRBJ2-2, with 12 bases aligning to TRBD2. Losses at the gene ends were 2 bases for V and 6 bases for J; bases not matched to a gene: 4. In germline, CDR1 is ENHRY, CDR2 SYGVKD. The CDR3 sequence is 16 residues long. This chain's CDR3 is CAISENLAGGSGELFF. The CDR3 DNA follows: TGTGCCATCAGTGAGAACCTAGCGGGGGGGTCCGGGGAGCTGTTTTTT.

V usage is TRBV30 and J usage is TRBJ1-4; 7 nucleotides line up with TRBD1. Per germline, CDR1 GTSNPN and CDR2 SVGIG (reference sequence). Trimming cost V 1 base and J 8 bases; bases outside gene matches: 4. The CDR3 contains 13 residues. The CDR3, as DNA: TGTGCCTGGAGTGCTGGGACAGACGAAAAACTGTTTTTT. Protein product: CAWSAGTDEKLFF.

The chain links TRBV4-1 to TRBJ1-4; TRBD1 agrees at 9 bases. Germline V gives CDR1 MGHRA, CDR2 YSYEKL. Trimming at V came to 2 bases and at J to 2 bases, leaving 3 bases not matched to a gene. The CDR3 spans 16 residues. The CDR3 reads CASSQHGTGTNEKLFF. The CDR3 region has the DNA TGCGCCAGCAGCCAACATGGGACAGGGACTAATGAAAAACTGTTTTTT.

This sequence joins TRBV11-2 and TRBJ2-3; TRBD2 might be the D (5 bases). The V gene lost 5 bases and the J gene lost 5 bases, with 14 bases spanning the gap. Germline loops: CDR1 SGHAT, CDR2 FQNNGV. CDR3 length: 14 amino acids. The CDR3 bases are TGTGCCAGCAGCGCCTCGGGGTTTGGAGATACGCAGTATTTT. It codes for CASSASGFGDTQYF.

The chain couples TRBV7-9 to TRBJ2-1; D is undetermined. Per germline, CDR1 SEHNR and CDR2 FQNEAQ (reference sequence). V was shortened by 1 base and J by 4 bases, with 8 bases between the two germline ends. The CDR3 has 14 residues. The CDR3 nucleotides read TGTGCCAGCAGCTTAGTGGGCAGGTACAATGAGCAGTTCTTC. Translation gives CASSLVGRYNEQFF.

V is TRBV6-6 and J is TRBJ1-1; the D is unclear. Trimming shortened V by 7 bases and J by 1 base, and 16 bases separated the two germline ends. CDR1 is MNHNY, CDR2 SVGAGI, per germline (reference sequence). CDR3 length equals 15 residues. This chain's CDR3 is CASTDTLKANTEAFF. The CDR3 nucleotides are TGTGCCAGCACCGACACCCTCAAAGCGAACACTGAAGCTTTCTTT.

V is TRBV6-5 and J is TRBJ2-7; perhaps TRBD1 as D (6 bases). V gave up 7 bases and J gave up 4 bases, with 11 bases separating them. The CDR3 consists of 12 residues. CDR1 and CDR2 from the germline V gene are MNHEY and SVGAGI. CDR3 in DNA: TGTGCCAGCACTTTGGACAGATACGAGCAGTACGTC. Translated, it gives CASTLDRYEQYV.

This chain links TRBV14 with TRBJ1-1; D gene uncertain. Germline CDR1 and CDR2: SGHDN and FVKESK. V dropped 2 bases and J dropped 3 bases, with 19 bases sitting between them. The CDR3 spans 17 residues. CDR3 DNA: TGTGCCAGCAGCCAATTCGCAGTGGCTTCCAGGTACACTGAAGCTTTCTTT. It codes for CASSQFAVASRYTEAFF.

This rearrangement joins TRBV7-8 to TRBJ2-5; no firm D call. The CDR3 extends over 11 amino acids. Germline V gene sequence: CDR1 SGHVS, CDR2 FQNEAQ. The V end lost 4 bases, the J end lost 4 bases, and 4 bases lay between the germline ends. The CDR3 reads CASSSGETQYF. CDR3 bases: TGTGCCAGCAGCTCCGGAGAGACCCAGTACTTC. The full variable domain, rest sourced from reference TRBV7-8 and TRBJ2-5, is GAGVSQSPRYKVAKRGQDVALRCDPISGHVSLFWYQQALGQGPEFLTYFQNEAQLDKSGLPSDRFFAERPEGSVSTLKIQRTQQEDSAVYLCASSSGETQYFGPGTRLLVL.

The rearrangement links TRBV6-4 to TRBJ2-6; 9 nucleotides match TRBD2. The length of the CDR3 is 18 residues. Trimming took 2 bases from V and 1 from J; bases not matched to a gene: 6. The germline gives CDR1 MRHNA, CDR2 SNTAGT. CDR3 bases: TGTGCCAGCAGTGACACACCGGGACTAGCTTCTGGGGCCAACGTCCTGACTTTC. The encoded protein is CASSDTPGLASGANVLTF.